The 28 T cell receptor beta chains reported below all come from one sample, sequenced in a study of tumor-infiltrating lymphocytes in primary liver carcinoma. A primer matching the constant region was used to make TCR beta cDNA from around 460 ng of total RNA. Researchers made the TCR beta libraries by running three nested multiplex PCR rounds with slightly modified ARM-PCR. TRBV1-TRBV30 forward primers paired with a C-beta reverse primer were used in the first two PCR rounds, which ran 9 to 10 cycles each. TCRdb passed the multiplex PCR reads through MiXCR, listing each CDR3 protein once. The sample yields about 200,000 distinct CDR3 sequences, about 61% seen once. Germline DNA was also extracted, and blood RNA derived from unsorted whole blood. Sequenced: peripheral blood. The receptors originated from a woman aged 60-75 years with primary liver carcinoma and hepatitis B virus infection.

To note about this clonotype: It may be a read error: a sequence one base away is much more abundant. The V gene is TRBV29-1, the J gene TRBJ1-2; 7 bases line up with TRBD1. The CDR3 extends over 14 amino acids. Germline values: CDR1 SQVTM, CDR2 ANQGSEA. The CDR3 region has the DNA TGCAGCGTTGTAGACAGGGAGTTCAACTATTGCTACACCTTC. Protein sequence: CSVVDREFNYCYTF.

This clonotype has ten or more counts. V gene TRBV6-5 combines with J gene TRBJ2-5; TRBD1 matches 9 bases. Looked up from germline, CDR1 is MNHEY and CDR2 is SVGAGI. V lost 0 bases and J lost 3; bases outside the gene matches: 2. This CDR3 is built from 15 residues. The CDR3 region has the DNA TGTGCCAGCAGTTACTCGAGGGACAGGGAAGAGACCCAGTACTTC. It specifies CASSYSRDREETQYF.

This chain uses TRBV6-5 with TRBJ2-5; 8 bases map to TRBD2. Trimming removed 4 bases from V and 4 bases from J; junction bases left unmatched: 5. This CDR3 comprises 14 residues. Germline CDR1 and CDR2: MNHEY and SVGAGI. The CDR3 DNA follows: TGTGCCAGCAGTTTTTTAGCGGGAACAGAGACCCAGTACTTC. Translating it yields CASSFLAGTETQYF.

A note on this clonotype: Relative to the germline gene, one junction end is altered; a read error may explain this. V is TRBV12-3 or TRBV12-4 and J is TRBJ2-2; D might be TRBD2 (6 bases). The CDR3 has 14 residues. CDR3 bases: TGTGCCAGCAGTTTGGAGCAATACACCGGGGGGCTGTTTTTT. Protein sequence: CASSLEQYTGGLFF.

This clonotype was seen ten or more times. The chain has TRBV29-1 and TRBJ2-3; the D is unclear. The germline gives CDR1 SQVTM, CDR2 ANQGSEA. V was cut by 5 bases and J by 1 base, with 7 bases left in between. This CDR3 region has 12 residues. The CDR3, as DNA: TGCAGCGTTATAACAGGCACAGATACGCAGTATTTT. Protein: CSVITGTDTQYF.

The chain is built from TRBV28 and TRBJ2-5; D not certain. V lost 2 bases and J 2 bases, leaving 12 bases between the germline ends. Germline assignment: CDR1 MDHEN and CDR2 SYDVKM. The CDR3 contains 15 residues. CDR3 DNA: TGTGCCAGCAGTTTAGGGTTGGGCAAGCAAGAGACCCAGTACTTC. Protein product: CASSLGLGKQETQYF. Together with reference TRBV28 and TRBJ2-5, the CDR3 gives the full variable domain: DVKVTQSSRYLVKRTGEKVFLECVQDMDHENMFWYRQDPGLGLRLIYFSYDVKMKEKGDIPEGYSVSREKKERFSLILESASTNQTSMYLCASSLGLGKQETQYFGPGTRLLVL.

The chain combines TRBV11-2 with TRBJ2-7; TRBD2 is a possible D gene (6 bases). Germline V gene data show CDR1 as SGHAT and CDR2 as FQNNGV. This CDR3 is 15 amino acids long. V was cut by 7 bases and J by 6 bases, with 22 bases left in between. The CDR3, as DNA: TGTGCCAGCATAAAATCCGGGACTGTGGCTGGCGAGCAGTACTTC. It specifies CASIKSGTVAGEQYF.

In this sample, this clonotype turned up many times. This chain links TRBV11-2 with TRBJ2-1; D ambiguous. From germline, CDR1 is SGHAT and CDR2 FQNNGV. The germline V and J ends were trimmed by 2 bases and 0 bases, with 5 bases remaining between them. The CDR3 has 14 amino acids. The CDR3 DNA reads as TGTGCCAGCAGCTTATATCCCTCCTACAATGAGCAGTTCTTC. Translating it yields CASSLYPSYNEQFF.

Worth noting for this clonotype: This sequence may be a read error, since a much larger clone differs from it by one base. The CDR3 nucleotides are TGCAGCGTTGAAGGGCATGGACAGAGTAGCAATCAGCCCCAGCATTTT. Its translation: CSVEGHGQSSNQPQHF. This sequence joins TRBV29-1 and TRBJ1-5; TRBD1 is a possible D gene (6 bases). The germline V gene encodes CDR1 SQVTM and CDR2 ANQGSEA. The length of the CDR3 is 16 residues. Trimming pared 1 base from V and 0 bases from J, leaving 13 bases between.

A remark on this clonotype: Likely a read error: the CDR3 ends without its conserved phenylalanine or tryptophan. The DNA is omitted, as the CDR3 cannot be located on it reliably, and the CDR3 follows TCRdb's listing. The chain employs TRBV12-3 or TRBV12-4 and TRBJ2-7. The CDR3 length is 14 residues, termini included. This CDR3 reads CASTSDAGSYEEYL.

This clonotype appeared a single time. The CDR3 carries no conserved terminal phenylalanine or tryptophan, so it likely arises from a read error. V usage is TRBV29-1 and J usage is TRBJ2-1; 13 nucleotides line up with TRBD2. The CDR3 has 17 amino acids. CDR1 is SQVTM, CDR2 ANQGSEA, per germline. After removal of 6 bases from V and 2 bases from J, the junction contained 10 bases not matched to a gene. The CDR3 here is CSVRTSGRGVTYNEQFL. The CDR3 DNA reads TGCAGCGTACGGACTAGCGGGAGAGGGGTCACCTACAATGAGCAGTTCTTA.

Of note for this clonotype: One end of the junction varies from germline; a read error may be responsible. The gene calls are TRBV28 and TRBJ2-3; maybe TRBD2 (6 bases). Germline V gene lookup returns CDR1 MDHEN and CDR2 SYDVKM. The CDR3 loop spans 15 amino acids. CDR3 amino acids: CASRSSGSRTNTQYF. The CDR3 DNA is TGTGCCAGCAGAAGCAGCGGGTCTCGCACAAATACGCAGTATTTT.

At least ten counts were recorded for this clonotype. The rearrangement links TRBV12-3 or TRBV12-4 to TRBJ1-2; D not resolved. Trimming stripped 7 bases from V and 1 base from J, with 13 bases between. The CDR3 spans 14 residues. CDR3 bases: TGTGCCAGCACCAAGGGTTTTTTTAACTATGGCTACACCTTC. It translates to CASTKGFFNYGYTF.

The chain carries TRBV5-1 and TRBJ2-7, with TRBD1 as a possible D gene (6 bases). V was cut by 0 bases and J by 3 bases, with 13 bases left in between. Germline-derived CDR1 and CDR2 are SGHRS and YFSETQ. The CDR3 length is 15 residues. CDR3 nucleotide sequence: TGCGCCAGCAGCTTGGGACTGCACAGGGACTACGAGCAGTACTTC. Translating it yields CASSLGLHRDYEQYF.

This clonotype has at least ten counts. V usage is TRBV11-2 and J usage is TRBJ1-5, with D unclear. The V gene lost 5 bases and the J gene lost 1 base, with 12 bases spanning the gap. CDR3 length: 15 residues. In germline, CDR1 is SGHAT, CDR2 FQNNGV. The CDR3 DNA follows: TGTGCCAGCAGCGCGGCGGTGCAGAGCAATCAGCCCCAGCATTTT. Amino acids: CASSAAVQSNQPQHF.

The sample holds a few counts of this clonotype. This may be a read error: a much more frequent sequence differs by one nucleotide. The chain combines TRBV4-1 with TRBJ1-4; D remains ambiguous. Trimming pared 0 bases from V and 0 bases from J, leaving 17 bases between. This CDR3 region has 19 residues. Germline CDR1 MGHRA, CDR2 YSYEKL. CDR3 DNA: TGCGCCAGCAGCCAAGAGCTCTGGCGGTGCGATGCAACTAATGAAAAACTGTTTTTT. Its protein product is CASSQELWRCDATNEKLFF.

Worth noting for this clonotype: It may be a read error: a sequence one base away is much more abundant. The CDR3 DNA sequence: TGCAGCGCCCGGAGCCCCGTCTACGTGCAGTACTTC. As protein: CSARSPVYVQYF. V is TRBV29-1 and J is TRBJ2-7; D unclear. The CDR3 is made up of 12 amino acids. Per the germline V gene, CDR1 is SQVTM and CDR2 is ANQGSEA.

Notes on this clonotype: The junction and the germline gene differ at one end; a read error may be behind it. This sequence joins TRBV6-5 and TRBJ2-7, with D perhaps matching TRBD2 (6 bases). Germline V lookup: CDR1 MNHEY, CDR2 SVGAGI. CDR3 length: 15 amino acids. The CDR3 here is CASSSSGTQTYEQCF. The CDR3 nucleotides read TGTGCCAGCAGTTCTTCCGGGACTCAGACCTACGAGCAGTGCTTC.

With respect to this clonotype: The junction shows a germline mismatch at one end, possibly a read error. The chain recombines TRBV7-8 with TRBJ2-4; D tentatively reads TRBD1 or TRBD2 (6 bases each). The CDR3 is 16 amino acids. Germline loops: CDR1 SGHVS, CDR2 FQNEAQ. In nucleotides, the CDR3 is TGTGGCAGCAGCTCCGGAGGGGGGATCGCCAAAAACATTCAGTACTTC. Protein sequence: CGSSSGGGIAKNIQYF.

The rearrangement joins TRBV28 to TRBJ2-3; possible D gene TRBD2, 6 bases. Trimming took 5 bases from V and 2 from J, leaving 20 bases between them. The CDR3 has 17 residues. Germline V lookup: CDR1 MDHEN, CDR2 SYDVKM. CDR3 DNA: TGTGCCAGCAGTCGGACTACCGGGAGACGTTTCACAGATACGCAGTATTTT. It is translated as CASSRTTGRRFTDTQYF.

With regard to this clonotype: At one end, the junction sequence differs from germline, possibly due to a read error. The V and J genes are TRBV28 and TRBJ1-2; D gene unclear. CDR3 length: 12 residues. From germline, CDR1 is MDHEN and CDR2 SYDVKM. CDR3 loop: CAGSLSNYGYAF. DNA for the CDR3: TGTGCCGGCAGTTTATCGAACTATGGCTACGCCTTC.

The J gene is TRBJ2-3, the V gene TRBV28; tentative D call: TRBD2 (6 bases). Germline V gene sequence: CDR1 MDHEN, CDR2 SYDVKM. Trimming cost V 8 bases and J 0 bases, with 12 bases left between them. The CDR3 runs 14 residues. CDR3 protein: CASPPSASTDTQYF. The CDR3 DNA sequence: TGTGCCAGCCCTCCTAGCGCTAGCACAGATACGCAGTATTTT.

In its sample, this clonotype is medium-sized. CDR3: CASSLQGTGNEQFF. The CDR3 region has the DNA TGTGCCAGCAGCTTACAGGGTACAGGGAATGAGCAGTTCTTC. J is TRBJ2-1 and V is TRBV11-2, with D possibly matching TRBD1 (6 bases). The CDR3 has 14 residues. The V gene lost 2 bases and the J gene lost 7 bases, with 12 bases spanning the gap. Germline loops: CDR1 SGHAT, CDR2 FQNNGV.

V is TRBV12-3 or TRBV12-4 and J is TRBJ2-3; tentative D call: TRBD2 (6 bases). Trimming stripped 6 bases from V and 0 bases from J, with 13 bases between. CDR3 length: 15 residues. The CDR3 DNA is TGTGCCAGCAGAGGTCTAGGGACTAGCACAGATACGCAGTATTTT. Translation: CASRGLGTSTDTQYF.

This clonotype was detected ten times or more. The rearrangement uses TRBV11-2 and TRBJ2-1; TRBD2 is a possible D gene (5 bases). Germline V gene data show CDR1 as SGHAT and CDR2 as FQNNGV. The V and J ends lost 5 bases and 5 bases respectively, with 22 bases between them. This CDR3 spans 17 amino acids. CDR3 coding DNA: TGTGCCAGCAGCCCCCGATGGGGTAGCGCGGGTGACAATGAGCAGTTCTTC. This translates into CASSPRWGSAGDNEQFF.

For this clonotype: One end of the junction varies from germline; a read error may be responsible. The chain uses TRBV12-3 or TRBV12-4 and TRBJ1-1, with no clear D. This CDR3 is built from 12 residues. This chain's CDR3 is CANLHGNTEAFF. CDR3 coding DNA: TGTGCCAACCTCCATGGAAACACTGAAGCGTTCTTT.

This clonotype turned up a few times. Compared with germline, one end of the junction differs, possibly owing to a read error. The J gene is TRBJ1-5, the V gene TRBV6-1; D gene ambiguous. The V gene's germline CDR1 is MNHNS and CDR2 SASEGT. The CDR3 has 12 residues. This chain's CDR3 is CASSPGRLDPDF. CDR3 sequence (DNA): TGTGCCAGCAGTCCCGGGAGATTGGACCCCGATTTT.

The count of this clonotype is one. With a much larger clone just one base away, this may be a read error. The CDR3 DNA follows: TGTGCCAGCAGCCCAGCGGGAGGGCTTGACGAGCAGTACTTC. This gives the protein CASSPAGGLDEQYF. The chain carries TRBV11-1 and TRBJ2-7, with 10 positions matching TRBD2. J gave up 5 bases and V 5 bases, and 6 bases lay outside the gene matches. The CDR3 is 14 amino acids. CDR1 and CDR2 (germline): SGHAT, FQDESV (reference sequence).